This section outlines one T cell receptor beta chain sequence together with its context. The antigen remains unidentified. This sample stems from a study of shared clonotypes between healthy human individuals. Broader study findings: As a rule, naive subsets had a larger estimated richness than memory subsets. Expectations were that clonotype sharing among donors would be affected by sequencing depth.

Deletions cut 0 bases from V and 1 base from J, with 10 bases between. The CDR3 totals 16 residues. Germline V gene lookup returns CDR1 MNHNS and CDR2 SASEGT. CD8 cells regarded as naive lacked CD45RO, were positively chosen for CCR7, and omitted terminally differentiated effector memory CD45RA+ cells. The donor population consisted of healthy HIV-negative adults with no recent acute infections or vaccinations. Several immunoSEQ plates received, in even portions, the genomic DNA of each subset. The protocol was immunoSEQ multiplex PCR, while the TCRdb copy is restricted to in-frame clones and leaves out a portion. Of 550,000 to 750,000 clones in the sample, nearly 97% were seen once.

This rearrangement joins TRBV6-1 to TRBJ1-5; D gene uncertain. The sequence derives from a woman aged 25-40 years in good health. The sample comprised naive CD8+ T cells sorted from blood. This CDR3 reads CASSEAVGGSNQPQHF. The CDR3, as DNA: TGTGCCAGCAGTGAAGCAGTAGGAGGAAGCAATCAGCCCCAGCATTTT.